This is a list of T cell receptor beta chains from one sample in a study of blood T cell repertoires in COVID-19. Clones were sequenced by immunoSEQ multiplex PCR, and TCRdb holds only the in-frame ones, with some missing. Of about 120,000 clones listed, roughly 90% were seen once; the top ten hold almost 4.5%. Sample: peripheral blood. The receptors were sampled from a middle-aged man with acute or convalescent COVID-19. Each CDR3 is given with its conserved first and last residue. D genes are given only for firm matches. Not every row has a clone size; where given, it reads once, few, many or a size class.

V	size	D	J	DNA	CDR3
TRBV6-5	.	.	TRBJ1-2	TGTGCCACAGGGGTTGAGTATGGCTACACCTTC	CATGVEYGYTF
TRBV7-9	.	TRBD1	TRBJ2-7	TGTGCCAGCAGCTCCGGTGGACAGGGTTACGAGCAGTACTTC	CASSSGGQGYEQYF
TRBV19	.	TRBD1	TRBJ1-2	TGTGCCAGTACCGTTGGGGACAGGGAATTGCGTGGCTACACCTTC	CASTVGDRELRGYTF
TRBV19	once	TRBD2	TRBJ2-1	TGTGCCAGTAGTACATCACTATGGAGCGGGACCTACAATGAGCAGTTCTTC	CASSTSLWSGTYNEQFF
TRBV30	.	.	TRBJ1-5	TGTGCCTGGAGTACCGGGGGGGGGCAGCCCCAGCATTTT	CAWSTGGGQPQHF
TRBV19	many	.	TRBJ1-1	TGTGCCAGTAGTATCCAGGGAGGGTACACTGAAGCTTTCTTT	CASSIQGGYTEAFF
TRBV4-1	.	.	TRBJ2-1	TGCGCCAGCAGCCAAGATCCGGGGTCTTACTACAATGAGCAGTTCTTC	CASSQDPGSYYNEQFF
TRBV11-2	.	.	TRBJ1-2	TGTGCCAGCAGCTTAGGCGTAGGGGTTAACTATGGCTACACCTTC	CASSLGVGVNYGYTF
TRBV5-8	.	.	TRBJ2-7	TGTGCCAGCAGCTTGGGCCAGGGCATCGACTACGAGCAGTACTTC	CASSLGQGIDYEQYF
TRBV29-1	.	.	TRBJ2-5	TGCAGCGTTTTAATCTGGGGCGCTCAGGAGACCCAGTACTTC	CSVLIWGAQETQYF
TRBV30	few	TRBD1	TRBJ2-6	TGTGCCTGGGGGACAGCTGGGGCCAACGTCCTGACTTTC	CAWGTAGANVLTF
TRBV19	.	.	TRBJ1-5	TGTGCCAGTAGTCCCAGAGGTCAGAATAGCAATCAGCCCCAGCATTTT	CASSPRGQNSNQPQHF
TRBV23-1	.	TRBD1	TRBJ1-4	TGCGCCAGCAGTCCCTCGGGACAGGGGGGTGAAAAACTGTTTTTT	CASSPSGQGGEKLFF
TRBV5-1	.	TRBD1	TRBJ2-3	TGCGCCAGCAGCTTCACAGGGGGCACAGATACGCAGTATTTT	CASSFTGGTDTQYF
TRBV12-3/TRBV12-4	.	.	TRBJ1-2	TGTGCCAGCAGCCAACATGAAAACTATGGCTACACCTTC	CASSQHENYGYTF
TRBV15	few	.	TRBJ1-5	TGTGCCACCAGCAGATCGGGGGGGGGAAAGCCCCAGCATTTT	CATSRSGGGKPQHF
TRBV29-1	.	.	TRBJ1-3	TGCAGCGTTGCCGGACACTCGGGGGACACCATATATTTT	CSVAGHSGDTIYF
TRBV29-1	.	.	TRBJ1-1	TGCAGCGTTGATAGGGGATTTGGGTCTGAAGCTTTCTTT	CSVDRGFGSEAFF
TRBV18	.	TRBD1	TRBJ1-4	TGTGCCAGCTCACTGCGGGACAGGGGGAGTGAAAAACTGTTTTTT	CASSLRDRGSEKLFF
TRBV6-5	.	.	TRBJ1-2	TGTGCCAGCAGTTACTCGGGGAGCTATGGCTACACCTTC	CASSYSGSYGYTF
TRBV14	.	.	TRBJ2-2	TGTGCCAGCAGCCAAGATCTCTCCGGGGAGCTGTTTTTT	CASSQDLSGELFF
TRBV5-1	.	.	TRBJ2-2	TGCGCCAGCAGGGATTCGGGACAATCCTCCCGGGGAGCTGTTTTT	CASRDSGQSSRGAVF
TRBV7-2	once	TRBD1	TRBJ2-3	TGTGCCAGCAGAGCGACAGGGACGGATACGCAGTATTTT	CASRATGTDTQYF
TRBV12-5	.	TRBD2	TRBJ2-3	TGTGCTAGTGGGCAGACTAGCGGGGGCAGAGATACGCAGTATTTT	CASGQTSGGRDTQYF
TRBV9	few	.	TRBJ2-7	TGTGCCAGCAGCGTCGTGGGGGGTTTCGACGAGCAGTACTTC	CASSVVGGFDEQYF
TRBV5-1	.	TRBD2	TRBJ2-3	TGCGCCAGCAGCTTGAACAGCGGGAGTACAGATACGCAGTATTTT	CASSLNSGSTDTQYF
TRBV5-6	.	.	TRBJ2-1	TGTGCCAGCAGCTCGACGGAACCACGGGGAGGTGAGCAGTTCTTC	CASSSTEPRGGEQFF
TRBV7-6	.	TRBD1	TRBJ2-7	TGTGCCAGCAGCCGGGGAGGGGACAGGGGGGCCTACGAGCAGTACTTC	CASSRGGDRGAYEQYF
TRBV7-9	.	.	TRBJ1-1	TGTGCCAGCAGCCAGTCAAATACCGTCACTGAAGCTTTCTTT	CASSQSNTVTEAFF
TRBV27	once	.	TRBJ2-1	TGTGCCAGCAGGCCCTACACAGGATTGAGCTCCTACAATGAGCAGTTCTTC	CASRPYTGLSSYNEQFF
TRBV29-1	.	.	TRBJ1-1	TGCAGCGTTGTCGCGGGGGGGAACACTGAAGCTTTCTTT	CSVVAGGNTEAFF
TRBV27	.	TRBD1	TRBJ2-7	TGTGCCAGCAGTTCCCTCGACAGGGATGTATACGAGCAGTACTTC	CASSSLDRDVYEQYF
TRBV3-1/TRBV3-2	.	.	TRBJ1-3	TGTGCCAGCAGCCGCACACAGGGTTCCTCTGGAAACACCATATATTTT	CASSRTQGSSGNTIYF
TRBV2	.	TRBD1	TRBJ1-6	TGTGCCAGCACTAGGGACAGGGTGTCACCCCTCCACTTT	CASTRDRVSPLHF
TRBV6-1	.	.	TRBJ1-5	TGTGCCAGCAGTGAGGCCGGGGTATGGAATCAGCCCCAGCATTTT	CASSEAGVWNQPQHF
TRBV2	.	TRBD1	TRBJ1-3	TGTGCCAGTAAAGGGACAGGGGCTGGAAACACCATATATTTT	CASKGTGAGNTIYF
TRBV6-5	.	.	TRBJ1-1	TGTGCCAGCAGCCCGACAGGCCTGGGTTCTGAAGCTTTCTTT	CASSPTGLGSEAFF
TRBV30	.	.	TRBJ1-2	TGTGCCTGGACCTTACCTGGAGTAGCTAACTATGGCTACACCTTC	CAWTLPGVANYGYTF
TRBV19	.	.	TRBJ2-1	TGTGCCAGTAGTCGGCAGGGGACGTACAATGAGCAGTTCTTC	CASSRQGTYNEQFF
TRBV7-8	.	.	TRBJ2-1	TGTGCCAGCAGCAGCGACTCTAAGGGGATACATGAGCAGTTCTTC	CASSSDSKGIHEQFF
TRBV4-1	.	.	TRBJ1-3	TGCGCCAGCAGCCAAGACTCGGGGAAGGGGGTGTTTTGGTCTGGAAACACCATATATTTT	CASSQDSGKGVFWSGNTIYF
TRBV4-3	.	TRBD2	TRBJ2-3	TGCGCCAGCAGCCAAGGACTAGCGGGGGGGTTTAGTACAGATACGCAGTATTTT	CASSQGLAGGFSTDTQYF
TRBV12-5	.	.	TRBJ2-2	TGTGCTAGTGGTTTGCGCGGGACAGTCACCGGGGAGCTGTTTTTT	CASGLRGTVTGELFF
TRBV7-6	.	.	TRBJ2-7	TGTGCCAGCAGCTTAGGTCCAGGGGTAAGAAACGAGCAGTACTTC	CASSLGPGVRNEQYF
TRBV7-2	.	.	TRBJ1-1	TGTGCCAGCAGCCTGCGTCTGGACACTGAAGCTTTCTTT	CASSLRLDTEAFF
TRBV24-1	.	.	TRBJ1-2	TGTGCCACCAGCGGGGGTACGAACTATGGCTACACCTTC	CATSGGTNYGYTF
TRBV3-1/TRBV3-2	.	TRBD2	TRBJ2-7	TGTGCCAGCAGCCAAGGGGCTGCGGGAGGAGGGAACGAGCAGTACTTC	CASSQGAAGGGNEQYF
TRBV18	.	TRBD1	TRBJ1-1	TGTGCCAGCTCACACCGGGACAGGGATTCCACTGAAGCTTTCTTT	CASSHRDRDSTEAFF
TRBV3-1/TRBV3-2	.	TRBD2	TRBJ2-1	TGTGCCAGCAGCCAAGAAAGGTCGGCTGGGGGGGGGTACAATGAGCAGTTCTTC	CASSQERSAGGGYNEQFF
TRBV5-4	.	.	TRBJ1-6	TGTGCCAGCAGCTTGGCCCTGGACATAGAGAATTCACCCCTCCACTTT	CASSLALDIENSPLHF
TRBV7-3	.	.	TRBJ2-5	TGTGCCAGCAGCTTAGTGGGAGGAGAGACCCAGTACTTC	CASSLVGGETQYF
TRBV24-1	.	.	TRBJ2-1	TGTGCCACCAGTGATCCATGGAGGGATAACAATGAGCAGTTCTTC	CATSDPWRDNNEQFF
TRBV5-5	.	TRBD1	TRBJ1-2	TGTGCCAGCAGCCTCCAGGGGGCATTTGGCTACACCTTC	CASSLQGAFGYTF
TRBV6-1	.	TRBD1	TRBJ2-5	TGTGCCAGCAGTGATAGTGGTTGGTCGGGACAGGGGGTTCGGGAGACCCAGTACTTC	CASSDSGWSGQGVRETQYF
TRBV9	.	TRBD2	TRBJ2-2	TGTGCCAGCAGCGTAGGACTAGCGGGGAACACCGGGGAGCTGTTTTTT	CASSVGLAGNTGELFF
TRBV6-5	.	.	TRBJ2-7	TGTGCCAGCAGCCGGAGAGAGGGCCCCCACGAGCAGTACTTC	CASSRREGPHEQYF
TRBV6-5	.	.	TRBJ1-2	TGTGCCAGCAGTTACGGCCGGGAGGCAGTAAATGGCTACACCTTC	CASSYGREAVNGYTF
TRBV5-4	.	TRBD1	TRBJ2-1	TGTGCCAGCAGTACCGGACAGGTTGCTGAGGAAGAGCAGTTCTTC	CASSTGQVAEEEQFF